The present T cell receptor (beta chain) was sequenced within a study of human T cells and chemical hapten exposure. TCRdb re-called the RACE reads with MiXCR, one entry per CDR3 protein. Of tens of thousands of distinct CDR3 sequences listed, over 9.5% were seen once; the top ten hold 3% to 4%. The CDR3 totals 12 residues. Trimming took off 9 bases at V and 5 bases at J, with 13 bases between the two ends. Germline lookup yields CDR1 SGHTS and CDR2 YDEGEE. Regarding time point: patch test 1, 2 weeks after DPC sensitization. Treatment defined: therapeutic diphenylcyclopropenone sensitization with weekly scalp DPC. This clonotype appeared many times.

The sequence derives from a woman in her sixties or seventies with alopecia areata. Some clones in this sample may be carry-over from other donors' samples. This specimen was whole blood, taken in connection with sensitization to the hapten diphenylcyclopropenone (DPC). J is TRBJ2-3 and V is TRBV5-8, with a tentative D call TRBD2 (5 bases). CDR3 amino acids: CANQGSGDTQYF. Written as DNA, the CDR3 is TGTGCCAACCAAGGGAGTGGAGATACGCAGTATTTT.